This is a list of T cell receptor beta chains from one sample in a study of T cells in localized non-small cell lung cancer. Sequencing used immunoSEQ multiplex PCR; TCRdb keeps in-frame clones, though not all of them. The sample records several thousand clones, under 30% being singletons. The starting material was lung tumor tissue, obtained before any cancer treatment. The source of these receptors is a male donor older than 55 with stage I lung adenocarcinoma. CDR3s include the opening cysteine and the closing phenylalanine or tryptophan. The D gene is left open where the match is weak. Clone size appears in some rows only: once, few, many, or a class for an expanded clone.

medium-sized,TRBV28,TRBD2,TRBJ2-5,TGTGCCAGCAGTTTATTTGGAGGCGGGAGGTACCAAGAGACCCAGTACTTC,CASSLFGGGRYQETQYF
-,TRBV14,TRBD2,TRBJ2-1,TGTGCCAGCAGCGGGACTAGAGTTAATGAGCAGTTCTTC,CASSGTRVNEQFF
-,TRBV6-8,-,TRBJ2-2,TGTGCCAGCAGCCCCGACACTAGCCTGTCCGGGGAGCTGTTTTTT,CASSPDTSLSGELFF
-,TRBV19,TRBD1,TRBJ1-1,TGTGCCAGTAGTCCCAGGGGGGCTGAAGCTTTCTTT,CASSPRGAEAFF
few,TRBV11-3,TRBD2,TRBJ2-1,TGTGCCAGCAGCACTAGACTAGCGGGGACCCCCGAGCAGTTCTTC,CASSTRLAGTPEQFF
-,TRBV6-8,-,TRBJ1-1,TGTGCCAGCAGTTCACTAACACGGATCACTGAAGCTTTCTTT,CASSSLTRITEAFF
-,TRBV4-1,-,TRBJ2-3,TGCGCCAGCAGCCAAGCGGGCAGCCCAGATACGCAGTATTTT,CASSQAGSPDTQYF
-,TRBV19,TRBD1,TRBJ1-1,TGTGCCAGTAGTGTAGACAGGGTGGCTGAAGCTTTCTTT,CASSVDRVAEAFF
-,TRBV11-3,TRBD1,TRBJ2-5,TGTGCCAGCAGCACCCGCCCAGGGGGTCCGGAGACCCAGTACTTC,CASSTRPGGPETQYF
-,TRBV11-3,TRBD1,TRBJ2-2,TGTGCCAGCAGCAGACAGGGAGCTAACACCGGGGAGCTGTTTTTT,CASSRQGANTGELFF
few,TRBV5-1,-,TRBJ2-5,TGCGCCAGCAGCTCCGCACCCACCCTCCAGGAGACCCAGTACTTC,CASSSAPTLQETQYF
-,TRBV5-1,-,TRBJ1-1,TGCGCCAGCAGCGTCGGACGGTTGGATGGTGAAGCTTTCTTT,CASSVGRLDGEAFF
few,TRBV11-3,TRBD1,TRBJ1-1,TGTGCCAGCAGCTTCGGGACAGCGAACACTGAAGCTTTCTTT,CASSFGTANTEAFF
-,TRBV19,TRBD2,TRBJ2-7,TGTGCCAGTAGTATCTGGGCGGGAGAGGTCTACGAGCAGTACTTC,CASSIWAGEVYEQYF
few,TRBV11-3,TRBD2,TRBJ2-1,TGTGCCAGCAGCCCTAGCGGGGCCTACAATGAGCAGTTCTTC,CASSPSGAYNEQFF
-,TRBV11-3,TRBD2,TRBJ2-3,TGTGCCAGCAGCCCGAGGACTAGCGGGGCCCCAGATACGCAGTATTTT,CASSPRTSGAPDTQYF
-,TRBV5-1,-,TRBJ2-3,TGCGCCAGCAGCTCTCAGGCCCCCACAGATACGCAGTATTTT,CASSSQAPTDTQYF
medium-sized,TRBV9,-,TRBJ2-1,TGTGCCAGCAGCGTAGGGTTAGCGGATTACAATGAGCAGTTCTTC,CASSVGLADYNEQFF
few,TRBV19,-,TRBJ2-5,TGTGCCAGTAGTATAGAACAGGGAGAGACCCAGTACTTC,CASSIEQGETQYF
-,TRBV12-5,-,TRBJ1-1,TGTGCCAGCGGACAGTACACTGAAGCTTTCTTT,CASGQYTEAFF
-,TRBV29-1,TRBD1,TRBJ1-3,TGCAGCGTCACCGGGACAGGGGTTGGAAACACCATATATTTT,CSVTGTGVGNTIYF
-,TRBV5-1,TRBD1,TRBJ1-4,TGCGCCAGCAGCTTAAGTTGGGGACAGGTGAATGAAAAACTGTTTTTT,CASSLSWGQVNEKLFF
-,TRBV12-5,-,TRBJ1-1,TGTGCCAGCCGGGTTGCGGAGACAGGTCACGCTTTCTTT,CASRVAETGHAFF
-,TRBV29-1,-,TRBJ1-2,TGCAGCGTTGAAACCATCCTCTATGGCTACACCTTC,CSVETILYGYTF
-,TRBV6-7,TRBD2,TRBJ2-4,TGTGCCAGCAGTTACTGGAGCGGGAGGGTGGCCAAAAACATTCAGTACTTC,CASSYWSGRVAKNIQYF
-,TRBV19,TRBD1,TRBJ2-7,TGTGCCAGTAGTATAAGGGACAGGGGCTACGAGCAGTACTTC,CASSIRDRGYEQYF
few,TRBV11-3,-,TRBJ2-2,TGTGCCAGCAGCTTAGTAGCTTGGGGAGCCGGGGAGCTGTTTTTT,CASSLVAWGAGELFF
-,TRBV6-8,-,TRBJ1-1,TGTGCCAGCAGCCTGTCTATGGAGGGCGAGAACACTGAAGCTTTCTTT,CASSLSMEGENTEAFF
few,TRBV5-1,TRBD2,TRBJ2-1,TGCGCCAGCAGTTCCAGCGGGGAGGATTACAATGAGCAGTTCTTC,CASSSSGEDYNEQFF
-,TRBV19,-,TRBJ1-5,TGTGCCAGTAGTATTACAGGCTCCCCAAGCAATCAGCCCCAGCATTTT,CASSITGSPSNQPQHF
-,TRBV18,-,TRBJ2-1,TGTGCCAGCTCACCATTCCGAAGGGGCTCGGACAATGAGCAGTTCTTC,CASSPFRRGSDNEQFF
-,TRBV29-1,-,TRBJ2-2,TGCAGCGTTGAAAGCAGGGCGGGCACCGGGGAGCTGTTTTTT,CSVESRAGTGELFF
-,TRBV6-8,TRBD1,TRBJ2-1,TGTGCCATCAGTGGCCCGGGACAGGGATACAATGAGCAGTTCTTC,CAISGPGQGYNEQFF
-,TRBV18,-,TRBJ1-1,TGTGCCAGCTGGGTCGGACGGCCGAACACTGAAGCTTTCTTT,CASWVGRPNTEAFF
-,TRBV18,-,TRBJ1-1,TGTGCCAGCTCACCACAGGGGTCGAACACTGAAGCTTTCTTT,CASSPQGSNTEAFF
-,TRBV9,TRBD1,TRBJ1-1,TGTGCCAGCAGCGTAGGGGCAGGGGGCCTGAACACTGAAGCTTTCTTT,CASSVGAGGLNTEAFF
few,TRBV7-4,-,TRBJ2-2,TGTGCCAGCAGCTTAGTACTAAACACCGGGGAGCTGTTTTTT,CASSLVLNTGELFF
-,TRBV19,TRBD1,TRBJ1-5,TGTGCCAGTAGACAGGGGGGCCAGTCTTATCAGCCCCAGCATTTT,CASRQGGQSYQPQHF
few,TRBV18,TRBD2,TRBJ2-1,TGTGCCAGCTCACCTAGCGGGGGTTCCTACAATGAGCAGTTCTTC,CASSPSGGSYNEQFF
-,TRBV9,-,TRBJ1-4,TGTGCCAGCAGCGTAGCTGGGACATGGGGTGAAAAACTGTTTTTT,CASSVAGTWGEKLFF
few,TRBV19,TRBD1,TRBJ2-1,TGTGCCAGTAGTGAAGGGACAGTCTACAATGAGCAGTTCTTC,CASSEGTVYNEQFF
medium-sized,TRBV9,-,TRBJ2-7,TGTGCCAGCAGCGTAGAGGACGGTTCCTACGAGCAGTACTTC,CASSVEDGSYEQYF
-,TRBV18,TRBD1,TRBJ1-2,TGTGCCAGCTCAACAACAGGGGGGGACTATGGCTACACCTTC,CASSTTGGDYGYTF
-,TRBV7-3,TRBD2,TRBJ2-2,TGTGCCAGCAGCTTAACAGCGGGGGGGGAGCTGTTTTTT,CASSLTAGGELFF
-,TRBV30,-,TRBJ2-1,TGTGCCTGGAAGGGTTACCGACATGAGCAGTTCTTC,CAWKGYRHEQFF
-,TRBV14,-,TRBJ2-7,TGTGCCAGCAGCTCCTGGGGGGAGGGGGCTTGGGAGCAGTACTTC,CASSSWGEGAWEQYF
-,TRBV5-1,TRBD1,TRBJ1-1,TGCGCCAGCAGCTTGTCCAGAGGGACAGGGCTAGGGGACACTGAAGCTTTCTTT,CASSLSRGTGLGDTEAFF
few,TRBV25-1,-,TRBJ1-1,TGTGCCAGCAGTGAAGGGTGGGGCACCACTGAAGCTTTCTTT,CASSEGWGTTEAFF
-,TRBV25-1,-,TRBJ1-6,TGTGCCAGCAGAGACGAAAGCTCCTATAATTCACCCCTCCACTTT,CASRDESSYNSPLHF
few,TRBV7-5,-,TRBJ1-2,TGTGCCAGCAGCTTAGTAGTGGCAGGGGATGGCTACACCTTC,CASSLVVAGDGYTF
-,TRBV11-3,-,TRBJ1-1,TGTGCCAGCAGCGCTTCAGGGGCGCGCACTGAAGCTTTCTTT,CASSASGARTEAFF
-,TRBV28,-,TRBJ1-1,TGTGCCAGCAGCAGGACAGCGCTCACTGAAGCTTTCTTT,CASSRTALTEAFF
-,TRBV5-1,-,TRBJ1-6,TGCGCCAGCAGCTTAACAGGGTTAGAAAATTCACCCCTCCACTTT,CASSLTGLENSPLHF
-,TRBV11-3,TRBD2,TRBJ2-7,TGTGCCAGCAGCTTAGGCCTAGCGGATACCTACGAGCAGTACTTC,CASSLGLADTYEQYF
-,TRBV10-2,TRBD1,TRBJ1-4,TGCGCCAGCAGTTCTTTTGGGACAGGGGGCTCTAATGAAAAACTGTTTTTT,CASSSFGTGGSNEKLFF
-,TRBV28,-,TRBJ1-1,TGTGCCAGCAGTTTCAGGGAGACTGAAGCTTTCTTT,CASSFRETEAFF
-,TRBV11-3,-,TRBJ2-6,TGTGCCAGCAGCCGGGGGACAGAGTCCAACGTCCTGACTTTC,CASSRGTESNVLTF
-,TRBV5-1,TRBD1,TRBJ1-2,TGCGCCAGCAGCTTGGACGGACAGGGAGGGTATGGCTACACCTTC,CASSLDGQGGYGYTF
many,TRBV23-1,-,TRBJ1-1,TGCGCCAGCAGCCCCGAGGGGGACACTGAAGCTTTCTTT,CASSPEGDTEAFF